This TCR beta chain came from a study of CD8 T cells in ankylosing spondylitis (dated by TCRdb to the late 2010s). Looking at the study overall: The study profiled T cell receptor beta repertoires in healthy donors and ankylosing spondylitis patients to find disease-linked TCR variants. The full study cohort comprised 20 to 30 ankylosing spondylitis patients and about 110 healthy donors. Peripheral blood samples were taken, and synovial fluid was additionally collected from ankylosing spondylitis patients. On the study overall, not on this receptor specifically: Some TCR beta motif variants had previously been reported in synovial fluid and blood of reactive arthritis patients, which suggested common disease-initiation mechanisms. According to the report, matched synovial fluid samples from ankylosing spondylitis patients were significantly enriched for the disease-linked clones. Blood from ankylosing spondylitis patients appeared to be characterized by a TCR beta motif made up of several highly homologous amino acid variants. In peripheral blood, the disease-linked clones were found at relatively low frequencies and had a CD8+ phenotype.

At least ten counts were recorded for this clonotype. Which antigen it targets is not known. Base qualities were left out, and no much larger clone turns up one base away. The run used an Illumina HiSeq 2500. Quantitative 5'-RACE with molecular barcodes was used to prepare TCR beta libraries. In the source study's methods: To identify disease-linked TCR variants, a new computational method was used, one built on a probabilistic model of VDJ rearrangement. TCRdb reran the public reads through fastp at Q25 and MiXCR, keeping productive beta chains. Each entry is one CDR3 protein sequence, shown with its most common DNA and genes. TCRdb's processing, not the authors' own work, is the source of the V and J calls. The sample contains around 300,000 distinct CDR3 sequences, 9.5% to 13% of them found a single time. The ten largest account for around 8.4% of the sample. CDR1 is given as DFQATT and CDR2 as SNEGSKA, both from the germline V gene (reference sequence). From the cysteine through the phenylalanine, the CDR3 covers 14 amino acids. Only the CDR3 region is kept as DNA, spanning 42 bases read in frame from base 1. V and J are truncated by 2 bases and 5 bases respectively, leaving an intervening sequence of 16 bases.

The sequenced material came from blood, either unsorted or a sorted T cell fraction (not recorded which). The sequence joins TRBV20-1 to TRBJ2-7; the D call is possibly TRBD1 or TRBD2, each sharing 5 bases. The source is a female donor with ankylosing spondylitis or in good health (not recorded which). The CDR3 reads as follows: CSARTSGRGNEQYF. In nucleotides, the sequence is TGCAGTGCTAGAACGTCGGGACGGGGCAACGAGCAGTACTTC.